The 24 T cell receptor beta chains presented below share a single source sample, sequenced in a study of CD8+CD57+ T cells in acquired aplastic anemia (dated by TCRdb to the late 2010s). Patients chosen for sequencing had shown expansion of CD8+CD57+ cells by flow cytometry. Sequenced on an Illumina HiSeq 2000. Genomic DNA was used as template for profiling of TCR beta VDJ combinations and CDR3 sequences. TCRdb cleaned the public reads at Q25 with fastp, built clones with MiXCR and kept in-frame beta chains. Entries are consolidated by CDR3 protein sequence, retaining the most common genes and DNA. The sample records roughly 260,000 distinct CDR3 sequences, around 43% of which are singletons. The ten largest clonotypes hold 7.8% of the sample. Sequencing was done on a sample of sorted CD4+, CD8+, or CD8+CD57+ T cells (not recorded which) from PBMCs. The source is a human donor with aplastic anemia.

The chain links TRBV28 to TRBJ1-5; TRBD1 matches at 7 bases. V gave up 7 bases and J gave up 3 bases; unmatched junction bases: 12. The CDR3 covers 16 residues. Germline-derived CDR1 and CDR2 are MDHEN and SYDVKM. The CDR3, as DNA: TGTGCCAGCATACCTAAGGGGGACAGCTTCAATCAGCCCCAGCATTTT. Translating gives CASIPKGDSFNQPQHF.

The sample holds a few counts of this clonotype. The chain combines TRBV11-3 with TRBJ1-6; D may be TRBD1 (6 bases). V lost 3 bases, J lost 10 bases, and 19 bases lay in between. The CDR3 loop spans 16 amino acids. In germline, CDR1 is SGHNT, CDR2 YENEEA. In DNA form, the CDR3 reads TGTGCCAGCAGCTTCACACGCACAGGGCCGTGGTCACCCCTCCACTTT. This encodes CASSFTRTGPWSPLHF.

This clonotype was seen a few times. The chain has TRBV6-5 and TRBJ1-4; possible D gene TRBD1, 5 bases. V gave up 4 bases and J gave up 8 bases, with 26 bases separating them. The CDR3 covers 18 residues. The germline V gene encodes CDR1 MNHEY and CDR2 SVGAGI. In DNA form, the CDR3 reads TGTGCCAGCAGTTTCTCCGTTGTCTCGGGGGGAAGAGGGGAAAAACTGTTTTTT. Its protein is CASSFSVVSGGRGEKLFF.

This clonotype was detected only a few times. The rearrangement links TRBV10-3 to TRBJ1-6, with 7 nucleotides matching TRBD1. J lost 7 bases, V lost 7 bases, and 4 bases had no gene match. Germline CDR1 is ENHRY and CDR2 is SYGVKD. The CDR3 spans 13 residues. CDR3 residues: CAITDRVNSPLHF. The CDR3 DNA reads TGTGCCATCACCGACAGGGTGAATTCACCCCTCCACTTT.

CDR3 sequence reads: CATSRDLPNGYYGYTF. The CDR3 coding sequence is TGTGCCACCAGCAGAGATCTTCCCAATGGATACTATGGCTACACCTTC. The chain uses TRBV15 and TRBJ1-2; D remains unclear. Looked up from germline, CDR1 is LNHNV and CDR2 is YYDKDF (reference sequence). The CDR3 covers 16 residues. The V end was cut by 0 bases, the J end by 3 bases, with 14 bases between.

CDR3 bases: TGTGCCAGCACTACCGGGACATTTGATGAAAAACTGTTTTTT. Translation gives CASTTGTFDEKLFF. The chain carries TRBV2 and TRBJ1-4; D may be TRBD1 (6 bases). CDR3 size: 14 residues. V was trimmed by 7 bases and J by 6 bases, leaving 15 bases between them. The germline V gene has CDR1 SNHLY and CDR2 FYNNEI. Full variable domain (missing parts from reference TRBV2 and TRBJ1-4): EPEVTQTPSHQVTQMGQEVILRCVPISNHLYFYWYRQILGQKVEFLVSFYNNEISEKSEIFDDQFSVERPDGSNFTLKIRSTKLEDSAMYFCASTTGTFDEKLFFGSGTQLSVL.

This clonotype was observed a single time. The CDR3 is CSASVDIDSDGYTF. The DNA of the CDR3 is TGCAGTGCTAGTGTAGACATCGACTCAGATGGCTACACCTTC. The chain recombines TRBV20-1 with TRBJ1-2; D unresolved. V was clipped by 3 bases and J by 6 bases, with 17 bases between them. The CDR3 length is 14 residues. The germline gives CDR1 DFQATT, CDR2 SNEGSKA (reference sequence).

As regards this clonotype: This may be a read error: a much more frequent sequence differs by one nucleotide. The chain combines TRBV9 with TRBJ2-5; D might be TRBD1 or TRBD2, each matching 5 bases. V shed 4 bases and J shed 11 bases, with 18 bases lying between them. Germline V CDR1 and CDR2: SGDLS, YYNGEE. CDR3 length equals 13 residues. In DNA, the CDR3 is TGTGCCAGCAGCACGGGACGGCGGGTTGAGCAGTACTTC. Protein: CASSTGRRVEQYF.

The chain joins TRBV2 to TRBJ2-1; 15 bases line up with TRBD2. Germline trimming cut 9 bases from V and 8 bases from J; bases unmatched to any gene: 8. Germline CDR1 reads SNHLY; CDR2 reads FYNNEI. The CDR3 length is 15 residues. In DNA, the CDR3 is TGTGCCAGAAGGACTAGCGGGGGGGGGAGTTATGAGCAGTTCTTC. Translation: CARRTSGGGSYEQFF.

This clonotype was observed a handful of times. The chain employs TRBV10-3 and TRBJ1-6, with a possible D match to TRBD1 (5 bases). The V end was cut by 7 bases, the J end by 5 bases, with 12 bases between. Germline lookup yields CDR1 ENHRY and CDR2 SYGVKD. This CDR3 has 14 amino acids. The CDR3 loop is CAITDSPNNSPLHF. CDR3 coding DNA: TGTGCCATCACCGACAGCCCCAATAATTCACCCCTCCACTTT.

The CDR3, as DNA: TGTGCCACCAGCAACGACAGGGGAGTGAACACTGAAGCTTTCTTT. This gives the protein CATSNDRGVNTEAFF. The chain combines TRBV15 with TRBJ1-1; TRBD1 aligns across 8 bases. Trimming cost V 4 bases and J 0 bases; bases outside gene matches: 4. CDR3 size: 15 residues. Germline CDR1 is LNHNV and CDR2 is YYDKDF (reference sequence).

This clonotype showed up just a few times. The chain uses TRBV2 and TRBJ2-7; possibly TRBD2 for D (5 bases). CDR3 length equals 15 residues. From germline, CDR1 is SNHLY and CDR2 FYNNEI. The germline V and J ends were trimmed by 3 bases and 0 bases, with 12 bases remaining between them. The CDR3 loop reads CASSERRMNSYEQYF. The CDR3, as DNA: TGTGCCAGCAGTGAGAGGAGGATGAACTCCTACGAGCAGTACTTC. Supplemented by reference TRBV2 and TRBJ2-7, the full variable domain reads EPEVTQTPSHQVTQMGQEVILRCVPISNHLYFYWYRQILGQKVEFLVSFYNNEISEKSEIFDDQFSVERPDGSNFTLKIRSTKLEDSAMYFCASSERRMNSYEQYFGPGTRLTVT.

The chain recombines TRBV6-6 with TRBJ2-5, with 9 bases aligning to TRBD1. Germline V gene sequence: CDR1 MNHNY, CDR2 SVGAGI (reference sequence). This CDR3 is 14 amino acids long. V shed 8 bases and J 3 bases; nucleotides not matched to a gene: 7. In DNA, the CDR3 is TGTGCCAGCGGACAGGGGTACGATGAAGAGACCCAGTACTTC. Its translation: CASGQGYDEETQYF.

The chain carries TRBV7-3 and TRBJ2-2; TRBD1 or TRBD2 may be the D gene (5 bases each). The CDR3 length is 15 residues. Germline V gene data show CDR1 as SGHTA and CDR2 as FQGTGA. The ends were cut back, 2 bases at V and 2 bases at J, with 9 bases in the middle. The CDR3 DNA follows: TGTGCCAGCAGCTTAGAGGGGCGAAACACCGGGGAGCTGTTTTTT. This encodes CASSLEGRNTGELFF.

The J gene is TRBJ2-7, the V gene TRBV9; D is uncertain. The CDR3 extends over 13 amino acids. CDR1 and CDR2 from the germline V gene are SGDLS and YYNGEE. The V end was cut by 4 bases, the J end by 2 bases, with 10 bases between. CDR3 nucleotides: TGTGCCAGCAGCTTCATCGGCGCCTACGAGCAGTACTTC. It codes for CASSFIGAYEQYF.

This clonotype was seen at least ten times. The chain joins TRBV6-4 to TRBJ1-4, with a weak D call TRBD1 (6 bases). The germline V gene has CDR1 MRHNA and CDR2 SNTAGT. This CDR3 is 15 amino acids long. The ends were cut back, 0 bases at V and 5 bases at J, with 10 bases in the middle. The chain's CDR3 is CASSDSGGGNEKLFF. CDR3 sequence (DNA): TGTGCCAGCAGTGACTCAGGGGGGGGAAATGAAAAACTGTTTTTT.

Ten or more counts support this clonotype. For the CDR3, the DNA is TGCGCCAGCAGCCAAGAAATCGGGACTAGTGAGACCCAGTACTTC. Encoded protein: CASSQEIGTSETQYF. The chain is built from TRBV4-3 and TRBJ2-5; 8 bases fit TRBD2. The CDR3 is made up of 15 amino acids. CDR1 is LGHNA, CDR2 YSLEER, per germline. With 0 bases clipped from V and 5 bases from J, the junction kept 5 bases outside the gene matches.

This clonotype was recorded a few times. The chain links TRBV6-5 to TRBJ2-5; no firm D call. Trimming removed 0 bases at V and 2 bases at J, with 19 bases between. Germline V gene sequence: CDR1 MNHEY, CDR2 SVGAGI. The CDR3 is made up of 18 amino acids. CDR3 sequence: CASSYSFPSSPTQETQYF. The CDR3 region has the DNA TGTGCCAGCAGTTACTCGTTTCCTTCCAGTCCGACACAAGAGACCCAGTACTTC.

In its sample, this clonotype was seen many times. The rearrangement joins TRBV20-1 to TRBJ2-2, with 7 bases fitting TRBD1. The CDR3 is made up of 14 amino acids. Trimming took 4 bases from V and 6 from J; bases not matched to a gene: 8. Germline assignment: CDR1 DFQATT and CDR2 SNEGSKA (reference sequence). This CDR3 is CSATNRGESGELFF. The CDR3 DNA reads as TGCAGTGCTACAAACAGGGGAGAATCCGGGGAGCTGTTTTTT.

The CDR3 DNA is TGTGCCATCAGTGAGTCGAGAGGCTATGGCTACACCTTC. Residues: CAISESRGYGYTF. The chain employs TRBV10-3 and TRBJ1-2; the D is unclear. Germline lookup yields CDR1 ENHRY and CDR2 SYGVKD. This CDR3 region has 13 residues. Trimming shortened V by 0 bases and J by 4 bases, and 6 bases separated the two germline ends.

This clonotype appeared many times. The chain is built from TRBV9 and TRBJ2-1; 9 bases align to TRBD1. The CDR3 is 16 residues long. Germline trimming cut 0 bases from V and 2 bases from J; bases unmatched to any gene: 3. The germline gives CDR1 SGDLS, CDR2 YYNGEE. The CDR3 reads CASSVVGQGTYNEQFF. The CDR3, as DNA: TGTGCCAGCAGCGTAGTGGGACAGGGAACCTACAATGAGCAGTTCTTC. Full variable domain (rest looked up from reference TRBV9 and TRBJ2-1): DSGVTQTPKHLITATGQRVTLRCSPRSGDLSVYWYQQSLDQGLQFLIQYYNGEERAKGNILERFSAQQFPDLHSELNLSSLELGDSALYFCASSVVGQGTYNEQFFGPGTRLTVL.

The gene calls are TRBV7-9 and TRBJ1-1; D perhaps matches TRBD1 (5 bases). The ends were cut back, 6 bases at V and 5 bases at J, with 16 bases in the middle. Germline-derived CDR1 and CDR2 are SEHNR and FQNEAQ (reference sequence). CDR3 size: 14 residues. Here the CDR3 reads CASSVGAGGTEAFF. CDR3 nucleotide sequence: TGTGCCAGCAGTGTCGGGGCGGGGGGAACTGAAGCTTTCTTT.

With regard to this clonotype: Germline is not matched at one junction end, which may reflect a read error. The chain uses TRBV6-2 or TRBV6-3 and TRBJ2-3; TRBD2 agrees at 7 bases. The length of the CDR3 is 21 residues. The germline gives CDR1 MNHEY, CDR2 SVGEGT. Written as DNA, the CDR3 is TGTGCCAGCAGCTACTTTCAGACTCGGGTGCGGGGGACCACTAGCACAGATACGCAGTATTTT. Translation gives CASSYFQTRVRGTTSTDTQYF.

This clonotype has just one count. CDR3 sequence: CASSDSIGNTIYF. The CDR3 DNA sequence: TGTGCCAGCAGTGACTCCATAGGGAACACCATATATTTT. The V and J genes are TRBV6-4 and TRBJ1-3; no firm D call. The CDR3 has 13 residues. The V gene's germline CDR1 is MRHNA and CDR2 SNTAGT. Trimming cost V 0 bases and J 7 bases, with 7 bases left between them.